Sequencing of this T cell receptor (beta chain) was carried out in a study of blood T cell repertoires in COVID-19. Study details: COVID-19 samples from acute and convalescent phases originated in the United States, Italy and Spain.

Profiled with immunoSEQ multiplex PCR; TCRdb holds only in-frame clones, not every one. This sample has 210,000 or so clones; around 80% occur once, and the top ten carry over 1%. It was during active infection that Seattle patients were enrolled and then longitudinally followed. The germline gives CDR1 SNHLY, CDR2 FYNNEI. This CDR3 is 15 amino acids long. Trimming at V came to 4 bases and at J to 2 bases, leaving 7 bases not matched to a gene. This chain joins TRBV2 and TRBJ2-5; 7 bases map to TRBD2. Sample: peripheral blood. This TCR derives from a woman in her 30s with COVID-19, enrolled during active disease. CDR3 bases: TGTGCCAGCAGTGCAGTCAGCGGGGAACAAGAGACCCAGTACTTC. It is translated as CASSAVSGEQETQYF. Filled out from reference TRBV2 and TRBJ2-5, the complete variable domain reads EPEVTQTPSHQVTQMGQEVILRCVPISNHLYFYWYRQILGQKVEFLVSFYNNEISEKSEIFDDQFSVERPDGSNFTLKIRSTKLEDSAMYFCASSAVSGEQETQYFGPGTRLLVL.